The 21 T cell receptor beta chains listed next were all sequenced from one sample in a study of shared clonotypes between healthy human individuals. The repertoire was sequenced with immunoSEQ multiplex PCR; TCRdb's copy has only in-frame clones and lacks some. The sample consists of over 2,000,000 clones, about 94% of them appearing once. Positive CCR7 selection of CD45RO-negative cells yielded the naive CD8 cells, and terminally differentiated effector memory CD45RA+ cells were excluded. The sequencing input was naive CD8+ T cells from PBMCs. The source is a man aged 18 to 29 in good health. Some clones in this sample may be carry-over from other donors' samples.

Concerning this clone itself: The identical CDR3 is also encoded by other nucleotide sequences in the sample. This chain links TRBV7-9 with TRBJ2-1; D is possibly TRBD2 (6 bases). CDR1 is SEHNR and CDR2 is FQNEAQ in the germline V gene (reference sequence). The V end was cut by 2 bases, the J end by 9 bases, with 8 bases between. CDR3 length: 12 amino acids. The CDR3 nucleotides read TGTGCCAGCAGCTTATCCGGGGGTGAGCAGTTCTTC. Its translation is CASSLSGGEQFF.

The chain links TRBV27 to TRBJ2-2, with 8 bases aligning to TRBD1. The CDR3 contains 16 residues. V trimming: 1 base; J trimming: 5 bases; junction bases outside the gene matches: 6. Germline values: CDR1 MNHEY, CDR2 SMNVEV (reference sequence). CDR3 in amino acids: CASSLFGQGLTGELFF. The DNA for the CDR3 is TGTGCCAGCAGTTTATTCGGACAGGGTTTAACCGGGGAGCTGTTTTTT.

This clone has just one count. This rearrangement joins TRBV27 to TRBJ1-2; 8 nucleotides agree with TRBD1. Trimming took 5 bases from V and 4 from J; bases not matched to a gene: 3. The germline gives CDR1 MNHEY, CDR2 SMNVEV (reference sequence). The CDR3 covers 13 residues. CDR3 nucleotide sequence: TGTGCCAGCAGTCAACAGGGGGGCTATGGCTACACCTTC. Amino acids: CASSQQGGYGYTF.

A word on this clone: Other DNA sequences in this sample translate to the same CDR3. V usage is TRBV19 and J usage is TRBJ2-7; 9 nucleotides align to TRBD2. V lost 5 bases to trimming and J lost 2 bases; unmatched junction nucleotides: 4. There are 14 residues in the CDR3. Per germline, CDR1 LNHDA and CDR2 SQIVND (reference sequence). The CDR3 protein is CASSPRLAAYEQYF. In DNA, the CDR3 is TGTGCCAGTAGTCCGCGACTAGCGGCCTACGAGCAGTACTTC.

The CDR3: CASSIKGQSYEQYF. The DNA of the CDR3 is TGTGCCAGCAGTATAAAGGGACAATCCTACGAGCAGTACTTC. This chain connects TRBV27 to TRBJ2-7; the D gene is possibly TRBD1 (6 bases). Germline V CDR1 and CDR2: MNHEY, SMNVEV (reference sequence). The CDR3 consists of 14 residues. Trimming left V 5 bases short and J 1 base short, with 12 bases between.

This chain connects TRBV11-2 to TRBJ2-5; 9 bases fit TRBD2. Germline assignment: CDR1 SGHAT and CDR2 FQNNGV. CDR3 length equals 14 residues. V trimming: 1 base; J trimming: 7 bases; junction bases outside the gene matches: 4. The CDR3 loop is CASSLGGRAATQYF. The CDR3 DNA follows: TGTGCCAGCAGCTTAGGCGGGAGGGCCGCGACCCAGTACTTC.

The chain uses TRBV7-9 and TRBJ1-2; perhaps TRBD1 as D (5 bases). Germline loops: CDR1 SEHNR, CDR2 FQNEAQ (reference sequence). Trimming stripped 3 bases from V and 6 bases from J, with 14 bases between. CDR3 length: 14 residues. DNA for the CDR3: TGTGCCAGCAGCTTCCACCGGGGCGAGAATGGCTACACCTTC. Its translation is CASSFHRGENGYTF. Full variable domain (outside the CDR3, taken from reference TRBV7-9 and TRBJ1-2): DTGVSQNPRHKITKRGQNVTFRCDPISEHNRLYWYRQTLGQGPEFLTYFQNEAQLEKSRLLSDRFSAERPKGSFSTLEIQRTEQGDSAMYLCASSFHRGENGYTFGSGTRLTVV.

The chain employs TRBV5-1 and TRBJ2-7, with 7 positions matching TRBD2. This CDR3 is 15 amino acids long. Germline lookup yields CDR1 SGHRS and CDR2 YFSETQ. Unmatched junction bases numbered 7, after V lost 2 bases and J lost 2 bases. CDR3 residues: CASSLILADPYEQYF. CDR3 sequence (DNA): TGCGCCAGCAGCTTAATCCTAGCGGACCCCTACGAGCAGTACTTC.

The chain employs TRBV2 and TRBJ2-7; maybe TRBD1 (5 bases). Germline lookup yields CDR1 SNHLY and CDR2 FYNNEI. With 6 bases removed from V and 3 bases from J, the gap between germline ends came to 15 bases. The CDR3 has 14 amino acids. Here the CDR3 DNA reads TGTGCCAGCAGGGGCAAATTCGACAGCTACGAGCAGTACTTC. It encodes CASRGKFDSYEQYF.

The gene calls are TRBV7-8 and TRBJ2-6, with D possibly matching TRBD1 (5 bases). The ends were cut back, 1 base at V and 1 base at J, with 11 bases in the middle. CDR1 is SGHVS, CDR2 FQNEAQ, per germline. The CDR3 spans 17 residues. In DNA, the CDR3 is TGTGCCAGCAGCTTAGTTAGGGGTGGGTCTGGGGCCAACGTCCTGACTTTC. Translated: CASSLVRGGSGANVLTF.

The chain recombines TRBV6-5 with TRBJ1-1, with 7 bases that match TRBD1. Looked up from germline, CDR1 is MNHEY and CDR2 is SVGAGI. This CDR3 has 15 amino acids. V shed 0 bases, J shed 6 bases, and the junction held 7 bases outside the gene matches. In DNA, the CDR3 is TGTGCCAGCAGTTACTCGGTTCAGGGGGTCTCTGAAGCTTTCTTT. Protein sequence: CASSYSVQGVSEAFF.

On this clone: In the same sample, other DNA sequences code for this CDR3. This chain connects TRBV11-3 to TRBJ1-1; D remains ambiguous. The germline V and J ends were trimmed by 5 bases and 1 base, with 8 bases remaining between them. CDR1 SGHNT and CDR2 YENEEA come from the germline V gene. The CDR3 sequence is 13 residues long. CDR3 protein: CASSLVANTEAFF. The CDR3 nucleotides read TGTGCCAGCAGCCTCGTTGCGAACACTGAAGCTTTCTTT.

The chain is built from TRBV19 and TRBJ1-5; D unresolved. The V end lost 3 bases, the J end lost 14 bases, and 11 bases lay between the germline ends. The germline gives CDR1 LNHDA, CDR2 SQIVND (reference sequence). This CDR3 region has 11 residues. CDR3 nucleotides: TGTGCCAGTAGTATGGGGATTCCCGAGCATTTT. This sequence encodes CASSMGIPEHF.

The chain has TRBV9 and TRBJ2-5; TRBD1 is a possible D gene (6 bases). The CDR3 has 14 residues. V lost 3 bases, J lost 5 bases, and 14 bases lay in between. CDR1 SGDLS and CDR2 YYNGEE come from the germline V gene. The CDR3 here is CASSGSGVSETQYF. CDR3 nucleotide sequence: TGTGCCAGCAGCGGATCAGGGGTCTCCGAGACCCAGTACTTC. Filled out from reference TRBV9 and TRBJ2-5, the complete variable domain reads DSGVTQTPKHLITATGQRVTLRCSPRSGDLSVYWYQQSLDQGLQFLIQYYNGEERAKGNILERFSAQQFPDLHSELNLSSLELGDSALYFCASSGSGVSETQYFGPGTRLLVL.

The rearrangement uses TRBV30 and TRBJ2-7, with D unclear. CDR3 size: 14 residues. Per the germline V gene, CDR1 is GTSNPN and CDR2 is SVGIG (reference sequence). Trimming shortened V by 5 bases and J by 0 bases, and 14 bases separated the two germline ends. CDR3 sequence reads: CAWGLLTNSYEQYF. The CDR3 nucleotides read TGTGCCTGGGGCCTTCTAACCAACTCCTACGAGCAGTACTTC.

The rearrangement joins TRBV7-9 to TRBJ2-1; D is unclear. CDR1 is SEHNR and CDR2 is FQNEAQ in the germline V gene (reference sequence). CDR3 length equals 15 residues. The V end was cut by 6 bases, the J end by 5 bases, with 17 bases between. CDR3 DNA sequence: TGTGCCAGCAGGGGAAGTGGGTTTAGGGACAATGAGCAGTTCTTC. Protein: CASRGSGFRDNEQFF.

V gene TRBV6-4 combines with J gene TRBJ1-1; TRBD1 aligns across 7 bases. This CDR3 has 14 amino acids. Germline lookup yields CDR1 MRHNA and CDR2 SNTAGT. V was pared by 5 bases and J by 2 bases, with 5 bases of the junction left unmatched. This CDR3 reads CASSIDRANTEAFF. CDR3 bases: TGTGCCAGCAGTATCGACAGGGCAAACACTGAAGCTTTCTTT.

Details on this clone: The same CDR3 arises from other DNA sequences in this sample as well. This chain joins TRBV11-2 and TRBJ2-7, with 8 bases fitting TRBD2. V dropped 3 bases and J dropped 2; count of bases not matched to a gene: 3. CDR1 SGHAT and CDR2 FQNNGV come from the germline V gene. The CDR3 loop spans 14 amino acids. CDR3 nucleotide sequence: TGTGCCAGCAGCTTTCTAGCGGGCACCTACGAGCAGTACTTC. It yields the protein CASSFLAGTYEQYF.

J is TRBJ1-5 and V is TRBV27; 9 bases match TRBD1. The CDR3 totals 13 residues. Germline loops: CDR1 MNHEY, CDR2 SMNVEV (reference sequence). After removal of 8 bases from V and 7 bases from J, the junction contained 6 bases not matched to a gene. CDR3 sequence reads: CASGGQGGQPQHF. The CDR3 DNA sequence: TGTGCCAGCGGGGGACAGGGTGGACAGCCCCAGCATTTT.

The chain has TRBV19 and TRBJ1-1; no firm D call. The CDR3 sequence is 12 residues long. Germline CDR1 is LNHDA and CDR2 is SQIVND (reference sequence). V was trimmed by 6 bases and J by 7 bases, leaving 12 bases between them. The CDR3 DNA sequence: TGTGCCAGTAGCCCCCTGCGGGGTGAAGCTTTCTTT. Amino acids: CASSPLRGEAFF.

The V and J genes are TRBV27 and TRBJ2-3, with D maybe TRBD2 (6 bases). CDR1 and CDR2 from the germline V gene are MNHEY and SMNVEV (reference sequence). This CDR3 has 15 residues. V was cut by 3 bases and J by 4 bases, with 14 bases left in between. CDR3: CASSFIGREADTQYF. CDR3 bases: TGTGCCAGCAGTTTTATCGGGAGAGAGGCAGATACGCAGTATTTT.